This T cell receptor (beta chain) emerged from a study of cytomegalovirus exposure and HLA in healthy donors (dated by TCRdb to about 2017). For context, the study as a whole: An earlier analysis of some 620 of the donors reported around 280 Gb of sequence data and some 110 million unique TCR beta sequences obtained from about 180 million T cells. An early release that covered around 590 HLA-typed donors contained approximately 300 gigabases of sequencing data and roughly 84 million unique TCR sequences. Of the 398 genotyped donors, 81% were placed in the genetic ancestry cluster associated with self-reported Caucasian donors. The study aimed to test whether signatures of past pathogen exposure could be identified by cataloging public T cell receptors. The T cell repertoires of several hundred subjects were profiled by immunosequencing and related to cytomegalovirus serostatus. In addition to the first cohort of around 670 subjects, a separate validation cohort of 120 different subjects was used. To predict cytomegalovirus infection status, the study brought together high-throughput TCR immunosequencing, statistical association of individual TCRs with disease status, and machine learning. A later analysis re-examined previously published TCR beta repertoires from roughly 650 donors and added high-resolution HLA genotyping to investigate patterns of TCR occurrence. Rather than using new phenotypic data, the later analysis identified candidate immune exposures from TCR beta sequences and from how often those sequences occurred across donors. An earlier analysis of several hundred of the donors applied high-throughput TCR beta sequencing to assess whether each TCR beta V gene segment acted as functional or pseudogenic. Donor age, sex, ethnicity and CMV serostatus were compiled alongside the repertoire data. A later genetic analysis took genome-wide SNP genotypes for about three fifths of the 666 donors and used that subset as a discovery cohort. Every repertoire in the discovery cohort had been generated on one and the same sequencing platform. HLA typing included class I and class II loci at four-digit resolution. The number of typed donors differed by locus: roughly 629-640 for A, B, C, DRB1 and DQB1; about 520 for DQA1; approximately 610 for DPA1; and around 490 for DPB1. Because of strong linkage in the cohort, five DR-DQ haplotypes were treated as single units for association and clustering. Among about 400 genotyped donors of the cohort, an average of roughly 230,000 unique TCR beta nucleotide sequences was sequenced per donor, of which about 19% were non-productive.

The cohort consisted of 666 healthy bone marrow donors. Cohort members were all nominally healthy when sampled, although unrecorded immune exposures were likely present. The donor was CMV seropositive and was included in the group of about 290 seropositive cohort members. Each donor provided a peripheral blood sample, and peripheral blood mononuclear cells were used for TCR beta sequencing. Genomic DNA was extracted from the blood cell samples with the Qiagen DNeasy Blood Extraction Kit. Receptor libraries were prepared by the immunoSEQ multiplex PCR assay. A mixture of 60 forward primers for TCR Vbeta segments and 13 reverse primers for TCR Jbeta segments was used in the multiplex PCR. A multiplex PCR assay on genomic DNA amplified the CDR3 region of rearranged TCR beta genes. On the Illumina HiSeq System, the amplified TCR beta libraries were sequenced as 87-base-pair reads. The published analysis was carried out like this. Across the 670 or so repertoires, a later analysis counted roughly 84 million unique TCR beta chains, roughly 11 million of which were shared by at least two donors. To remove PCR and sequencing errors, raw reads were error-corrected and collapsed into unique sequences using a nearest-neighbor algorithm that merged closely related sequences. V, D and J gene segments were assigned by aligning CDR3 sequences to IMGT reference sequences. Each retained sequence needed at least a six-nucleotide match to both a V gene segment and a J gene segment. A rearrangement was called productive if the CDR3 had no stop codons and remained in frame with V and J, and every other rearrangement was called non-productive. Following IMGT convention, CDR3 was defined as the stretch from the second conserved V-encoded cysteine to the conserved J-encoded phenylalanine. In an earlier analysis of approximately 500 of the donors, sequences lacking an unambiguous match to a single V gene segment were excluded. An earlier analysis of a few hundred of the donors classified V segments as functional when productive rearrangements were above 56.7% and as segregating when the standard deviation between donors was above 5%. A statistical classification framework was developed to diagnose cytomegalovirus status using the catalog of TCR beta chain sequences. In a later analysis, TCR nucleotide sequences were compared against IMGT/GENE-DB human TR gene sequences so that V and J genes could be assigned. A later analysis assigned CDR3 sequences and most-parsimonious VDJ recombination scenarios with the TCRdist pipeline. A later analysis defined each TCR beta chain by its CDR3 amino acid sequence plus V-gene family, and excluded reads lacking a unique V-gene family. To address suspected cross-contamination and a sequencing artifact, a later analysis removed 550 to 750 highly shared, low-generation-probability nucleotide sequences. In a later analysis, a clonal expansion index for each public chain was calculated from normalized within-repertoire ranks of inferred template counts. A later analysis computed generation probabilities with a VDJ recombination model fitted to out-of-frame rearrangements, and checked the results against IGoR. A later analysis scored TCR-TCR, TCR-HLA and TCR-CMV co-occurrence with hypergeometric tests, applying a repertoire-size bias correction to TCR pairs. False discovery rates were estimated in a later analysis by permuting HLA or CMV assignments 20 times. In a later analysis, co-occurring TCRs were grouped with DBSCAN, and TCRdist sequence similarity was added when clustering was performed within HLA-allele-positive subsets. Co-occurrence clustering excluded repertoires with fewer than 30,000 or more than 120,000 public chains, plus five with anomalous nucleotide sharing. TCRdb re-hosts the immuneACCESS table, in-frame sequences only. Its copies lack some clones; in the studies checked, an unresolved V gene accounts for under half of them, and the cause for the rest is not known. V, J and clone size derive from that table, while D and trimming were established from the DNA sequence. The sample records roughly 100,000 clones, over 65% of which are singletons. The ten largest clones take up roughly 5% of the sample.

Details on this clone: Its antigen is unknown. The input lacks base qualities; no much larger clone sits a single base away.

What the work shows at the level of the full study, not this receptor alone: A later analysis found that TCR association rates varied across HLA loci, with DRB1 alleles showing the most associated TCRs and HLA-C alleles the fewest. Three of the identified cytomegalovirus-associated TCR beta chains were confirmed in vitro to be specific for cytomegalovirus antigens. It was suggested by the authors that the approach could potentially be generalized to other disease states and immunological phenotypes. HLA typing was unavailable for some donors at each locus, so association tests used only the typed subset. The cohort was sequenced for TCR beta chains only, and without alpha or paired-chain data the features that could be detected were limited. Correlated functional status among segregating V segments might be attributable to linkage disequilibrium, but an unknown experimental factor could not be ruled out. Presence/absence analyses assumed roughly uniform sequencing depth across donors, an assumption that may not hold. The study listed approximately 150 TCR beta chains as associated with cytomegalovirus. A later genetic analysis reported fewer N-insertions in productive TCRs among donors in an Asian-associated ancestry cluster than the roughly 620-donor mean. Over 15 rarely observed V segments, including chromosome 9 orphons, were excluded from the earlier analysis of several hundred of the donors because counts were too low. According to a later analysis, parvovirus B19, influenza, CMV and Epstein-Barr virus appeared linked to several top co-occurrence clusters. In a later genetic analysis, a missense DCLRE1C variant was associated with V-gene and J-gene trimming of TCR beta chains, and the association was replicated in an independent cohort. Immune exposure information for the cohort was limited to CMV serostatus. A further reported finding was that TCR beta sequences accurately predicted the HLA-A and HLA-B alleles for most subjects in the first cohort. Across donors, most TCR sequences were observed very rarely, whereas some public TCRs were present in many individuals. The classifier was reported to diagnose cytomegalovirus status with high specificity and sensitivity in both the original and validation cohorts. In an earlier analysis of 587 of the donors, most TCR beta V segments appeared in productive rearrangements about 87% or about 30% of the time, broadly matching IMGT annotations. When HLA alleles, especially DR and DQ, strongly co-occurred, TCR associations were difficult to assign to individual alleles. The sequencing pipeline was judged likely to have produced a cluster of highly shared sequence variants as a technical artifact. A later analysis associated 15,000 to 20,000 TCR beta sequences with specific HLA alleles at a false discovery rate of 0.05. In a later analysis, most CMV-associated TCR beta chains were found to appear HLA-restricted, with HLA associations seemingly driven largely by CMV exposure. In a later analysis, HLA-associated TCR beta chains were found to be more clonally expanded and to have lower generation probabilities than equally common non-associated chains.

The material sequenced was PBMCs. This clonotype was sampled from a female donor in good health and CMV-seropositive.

The DNA sequence reads TGTGCCAGCAGGGGACAGGGAAATCAGCCCCAGCATTTT. Protein translation: CASRGQGNQPQHF. Here the chain combines TRBV7-3 and TRBJ1-5; 9 middle bases align to TRBD1. The CDR3 spans 13 residues, from the cysteine through the phenylalanine. Only the CDR3 portion is preserved as DNA: 39 bases, with reading frame beginning at the first base. V ends up 6 bases short and J 4 bases short, with an unmatched junction base count of 1. The germline V gene provides CDR1 SGHTA and CDR2 FQGTGA.